The 32 T cell receptor beta chains reported below all come from one sample, sequenced in a study of cytomegalovirus exposure and HLA in healthy donors. The study ran its PCR with 60 Vbeta and 13 Jbeta primers. Clones were sequenced by immunoSEQ multiplex PCR, and TCRdb holds only the in-frame ones, with some missing. Among some 200,000 clones, approximately 80% were seen once, and the ten largest hold roughly 1.5%. Sequenced input: PBMCs. Receptors were obtained from a girl aged 5-17 years in good health and CMV-seronegative.

This chain connects TRBV6-5 to TRBJ2-7; a weak D match, TRBD1 (6 bases). The V and J ends lost 5 bases and 2 bases respectively, with 13 bases between them. Germline V lookup: CDR1 MNHEY, CDR2 SVGAGI. The CDR3 is made up of 14 amino acids. The CDR3 DNA is TGTGCCAGCAGTGATTGGGACAAACCCTACGAGCAGTACTTC. Its translation: CASSDWDKPYEQYF.

This clone was counted a single time. V and J are TRBV30 and TRBJ2-1, with D tentatively TRBD2 (7 bases). The CDR3 sequence is 15 residues long. CDR1 and CDR2 from the germline V gene are GTSNPN and SVGIG (reference sequence). The ends were cut back, 5 bases at V and 5 bases at J, with 19 bases in the middle. The CDR3 DNA is TGTGCCTGGGACCAATGGGGGGCGGGGGACAATGAGCAGTTCTTC. This translates into CAWDQWGAGDNEQFF.

The CDR3 DNA is TGTGCCAGCAGTATGACAGGAGACCAAAGGGAAGCTTTCTTT. Its translation: CASSMTGDQREAFF. V gene TRBV7-9 combines with J gene TRBJ1-1; D is possibly TRBD1 (6 bases). The germline CDR1 and CDR2 sequences are SEHNR and FQNEAQ (reference sequence). The CDR3 covers 14 residues. Deletions cut 6 bases from V and 8 bases from J, with 19 bases between.

A few counts support this clone. As DNA, the CDR3 is TGCGCCAGCAGCACCAGGACAGGGGGTTCCTACGAGCAGTACTTC. Protein product: CASSTRTGGSYEQYF. This chain connects TRBV4-3 to TRBJ2-7; 10 bases are shared with TRBD1. Germline loops: CDR1 LGHNA, CDR2 YSLEER. Unmatched junction bases numbered 5, after V lost 5 bases and J lost 1 base. The CDR3 spans 15 residues.

The J gene is TRBJ1-4, the V gene TRBV15, with 8 bases matching TRBD1. The CDR3 loop spans 16 amino acids. CDR1 and CDR2 (germline): LNHNV, YYDKDF (reference sequence). The J segment lost 2 bases and the V segment lost 1 base, leaving 3 bases of the junction unmatched. The CDR3 sequence is CATSRGQGTTNEKLFF. CDR3 DNA: TGTGCCACCAGCAGAGGACAGGGGACGACTAATGAAAAACTGTTTTTT.

This rearrangement joins TRBV5-6 to TRBJ1-4, with a weak D call TRBD1 (5 bases). CDR3 length: 14 residues. Germline-derived CDR1 and CDR2 are SGHDT and YYEEEE. Trimming pared 0 bases from V and 8 bases from J, leaving 11 bases between. CDR3 in amino acids: CASSLGQGWEKLFF. CDR3 nucleotides: TGTGCCAGCAGCTTGGGGCAGGGATGGGAAAAACTGTTTTTT.

This sequence joins TRBV19 and TRBJ2-4; TRBD1 matches 10 bases. Germline lookup yields CDR1 LNHDA and CDR2 SQIVND (reference sequence). Trimming took 7 bases from V and 3 from J; bases not matched to a gene: 12. This CDR3 is 17 amino acids long. CDR3 residues: CASKGSGQGISKNIQYF. CDR3 nucleotides: TGTGCCAGTAAAGGGTCGGGACAGGGGATAAGCAAAAACATTCAGTACTTC.

The chain uses TRBV27 and TRBJ2-7; a weak D match, TRBD1 (6 bases). The CDR3 runs 14 residues. The V and J ends lost 7 bases and 1 base respectively, with 14 bases between them. Germline V gene data show CDR1 as MNHEY and CDR2 as SMNVEV (reference sequence). Written as DNA, the CDR3 is TGTGCCAGCAAGCCCCGACAGGAGTCCTACGAGCAGTACTTC. Its translation: CASKPRQESYEQYF.

The gene calls are TRBV7-6 and TRBJ1-2; 10 bases agree with TRBD1. Per the germline V gene, CDR1 is SGHVS and CDR2 is FNYEAQ. This CDR3 spans 16 amino acids. Losses at the gene ends were 6 bases for V and 4 bases for J; bases not matched to a gene: 11. Written as DNA, the CDR3 is TGTGCCAGCAGTCTAACGCCTAGGACAGGGGGCTATGGCTACACCTTC. This gives the protein CASSLTPRTGGYGYTF.

The chain joins TRBV18 to TRBJ2-4; no firm D call. The CDR3 covers 17 residues. Trimming removed 3 bases at V and 0 bases at J, with 15 bases between. Per the germline V gene, CDR1 is KGHSH and CDR2 is LQKENI. The CDR3 region is CASSPPNRVLAKNIQYF. CDR3 nucleotides: TGTGCCAGCTCACCGCCCAACAGAGTACTAGCCAAAAACATTCAGTACTTC.

The chain joins TRBV6-6 to TRBJ1-2; 7 bases match TRBD1. The CDR3 has 12 amino acids. V lost 8 bases, J lost 5 bases, and 5 bases stayed unmatched. CDR1 MNHNY and CDR2 SVGAGI come from the germline V gene (reference sequence). The CDR3 here is CASSGTAYGYTF. CDR3 sequence (DNA): TGTGCCAGCTCAGGGACAGCTTATGGCTACACCTTC.

The CDR3 nucleotides are TGTGCCAGCAGTTCCCTCGGGACTCGGAACTACAATGAGCAGTTCTTC. Translating it yields CASSSLGTRNYNEQFF. This chain links TRBV28 with TRBJ2-1; TRBD2 is a possible D gene (6 bases). This CDR3 contains 16 residues. With 4 bases removed from V and 3 bases from J, the gap between germline ends came to 16 bases. Germline V gene lookup returns CDR1 MDHEN and CDR2 SYDVKM. Variable domain in full (rest from reference TRBV28 and TRBJ2-1): DVKVTQSSRYLVKRTGEKVFLECVQDMDHENMFWYRQDPGLGLRLIYFSYDVKMKEKGDIPEGYSVSREKKERFSLILESASTNQTSMYLCASSSLGTRNYNEQFFGPGTRLTVL.

CDR3 sequence (DNA): TGTGCCAGCAGCTTAGTCGGGGGGGGTTCCTACGAGCAGTACTTC. Translation gives CASSLVGGGSYEQYF. This chain connects TRBV7-2 to TRBJ2-7, with TRBD2 matching 8 bases. After removal of 1 base from V and 1 base from J, the junction contained 3 bases not matched to a gene. The CDR3 totals 15 residues. Germline CDR1 is SGHTA and CDR2 is FQGNSA.

This chain uses TRBV15 with TRBJ2-1, with 10 bases fitting TRBD2. The V and J ends lost 0 bases and 9 bases, in that order; junction bases with no gene match: 5. Germline V gene sequence: CDR1 LNHNV, CDR2 YYDKDF (reference sequence). The CDR3 is made up of 15 amino acids. CDR3 nucleotides: TGTGCCACCAGCAGAGATCTCGGACTAGCGGCTGAGCAGTTCTTC. Its translation is CATSRDLGLAAEQFF. The full variable domain, in which reference TRBV15 and TRBJ2-1 provide the parts outside the CDR3, is DAMVIQNPRYQVTQFGKPVTLSCSQTLNHNVMYWYQQKSSQAPKLLFHYYDKDFNNEADTPDNFQSRRPNTSFCFLDIRSPGLGDTAMYLCATSRDLGLAAEQFFGPGTRLTVL.

This clone was counted between two and nine times. The chain recombines TRBV18 with TRBJ2-5; 10 bases are shared with TRBD1. The end of the DNA fits TRBJ2-7 better, so the J call may be wrong. The CDR3 spans 14 residues. Germline V CDR1 and CDR2: KGHSH, LQKENI. The DNA for the CDR3 is TGTGCCAGCTCAAGACAGGGGGCCGATCGCGAGCAGTACTTC. Translation: CASSRQGADREQYF.

This chain uses TRBV12-5 with TRBJ2-1; a possible D gene is TRBD2 (6 bases). CDR3 length: 15 residues. V was pared by 6 bases and J by 6 bases, with 18 bases between. Germline values: CDR1 LGHNT, CDR2 FRNRAP. CDR3 sequence: CASGRGILGSNEQFF. CDR3 nucleotide sequence: TGTGCTAGTGGCCGCGGGATTCTGGGTAGCAATGAGCAGTTCTTC.

The V call is TRBV30, the J call TRBJ1-1, with a weak D call TRBD1 (6 bases). The V end was cut by 5 bases, the J end by 1 base, with 11 bases between. This CDR3 contains 13 residues. Germline loops: CDR1 GTSNPN, CDR2 SVGIG (reference sequence). CDR3 DNA sequence: TGTGCCTGGGATAGACAGGAGAACACTGAAGCTTTCTTT. Encoded protein: CAWDRQENTEAFF.

V and J are TRBV5-1 and TRBJ2-1; TRBD2 aligns across 11 bases. The ends lost 4 bases at V and 6 bases at J; junction bases unmatched: 18. The CDR3 has 19 residues. Germline-derived CDR1 and CDR2 are SGHRS and YFSETQ. The CDR3 spells CASSAVITSGSRKGNEQFF. CDR3 nucleotides: TGCGCCAGCAGCGCTGTCATTACTAGCGGGAGCCGTAAGGGCAATGAGCAGTTCTTC.

J is TRBJ1-1 and V is TRBV10-3, with 7 bases aligning to TRBD1. Looked up from germline, CDR1 is ENHRY and CDR2 is SYGVKD. The CDR3 length is 13 residues. The trim removed 2 bases at V and 4 bases at J, leaving 1 base unmatched. The CDR3: CAISENRGTEAFF. In DNA, the CDR3 is TGTGCCATCAGTGAGAACAGGGGCACTGAAGCTTTCTTT.

The chain joins TRBV9 to TRBJ2-2; TRBD1 is a possible D gene (5 bases). V lost 4 bases, J lost 4 bases, and 14 bases lay in between. The germline gives CDR1 SGDLS, CDR2 YYNGEE. This CDR3 region has 15 residues. DNA of the CDR3: TGTGCCAGCAGCACCCTCGGTGGGGCCACCGGGGAGCTGTTTTTT. Its translation is CASSTLGGATGELFF. Drawing the rest from reference TRBV9 and TRBJ2-2, the complete variable domain is DSGVTQTPKHLITATGQRVTLRCSPRSGDLSVYWYQQSLDQGLQFLIQYYNGEERAKGNILERFSAQQFPDLHSELNLSSLELGDSALYFCASSTLGGATGELFFGEGSRLTVL.

The rearrangement links TRBV5-1 to TRBJ2-2, with D perhaps matching TRBD1 (5 bases). The ends were cut back, 0 bases at V and 7 bases at J, with 19 bases in the middle. CDR3 size: 17 residues. Germline CDR1 and CDR2: SGHRS and YFSETQ. Here the CDR3 reads CASSLDRRLQRGGELFF. Written as DNA, the CDR3 is TGCGCCAGCAGCTTGGACAGGCGCCTGCAGCGAGGCGGGGAGCTGTTTTTT.

The V call is TRBV6-1, the J call TRBJ1-1; D gene ambiguous. The CDR3 runs to 12 residues. V shed 6 bases and J shed 5 bases, with 10 bases lying between them. Germline V gene sequence: CDR1 MNHNS, CDR2 SASEGT. CDR3 DNA: TGTGCCAGCAGCCCCACGAGGACTGAAGCTTTCTTT. The encoded protein is CASSPTRTEAFF.

The chain couples TRBV19 to TRBJ2-7; D might be TRBD1 (5 bases). Germline-derived CDR1 and CDR2 are LNHDA and SQIVND (reference sequence). CDR3 length equals 13 residues. Trimming stripped 3 bases from V and 3 bases from J, with 9 bases between. The CDR3 sequence is CASSMGQNYEQYF. The CDR3 DNA reads as TGTGCCAGTAGTATGGGGCAGAACTACGAGCAGTACTTC.

This CDR3 is CASSLILAHTDTQYF. The CDR3 nucleotides read TGTGCCAGCAGTTTAATACTAGCTCACACAGATACGCAGTATTTT. V is TRBV27 and J is TRBJ2-3; the D gene is possibly TRBD2 (6 bases). This CDR3 region has 15 residues. Between the trimmed V and J ends, which lost 2 bases and 2 bases, there was a span of 11 bases. Germline V gene sequence: CDR1 MNHEY, CDR2 SMNVEV (reference sequence).

The chain combines TRBV9 with TRBJ2-2; TRBD1 aligns across 7 bases. V trimming: 0 bases; J trimming: 8 bases; junction bases outside the gene matches: 7. Germline V gene sequence: CDR1 SGDLS, CDR2 YYNGEE. The length of the CDR3 is 15 residues. In DNA, the CDR3 is TGTGCCAGCAGCGTAGGATCAGGGGGAAGAGGGGAGCTGTTTTTT. Translating it yields CASSVGSGGRGELFF.

The chain joins TRBV9 to TRBJ2-5; 8 bases are a match to TRBD2. V dropped 5 bases and J dropped 7; count of bases not matched to a gene: 13. Germline lookup yields CDR1 SGDLS and CDR2 YYNGEE. There are 15 residues in the CDR3. In DNA form, the CDR3 reads TGTGCCAGCAGTGCCGGGGGGGGCAGCGGGGGGACCCAGTACTTC. Protein product: CASSAGGGSGGTQYF.

J is TRBJ1-2 and V is TRBV2; 9 nucleotides align to TRBD1. This CDR3 has 12 residues. Looked up from germline, CDR1 is SNHLY and CDR2 is FYNNEI. CDR3 loop: CARDRDTDGYTF. The DNA for the CDR3 is TGTGCTCGGGACAGGGACACAGATGGCTACACCTTC.

This sequence joins TRBV28 and TRBJ1-2; D not resolved. Looked up from germline, CDR1 is MDHEN and CDR2 is SYDVKM. The CDR3 covers 14 residues. V was clipped by 3 bases and J by 4 bases, with 12 bases between them. The CDR3 here is CASSFQQAPYGYTF. DNA of the CDR3: TGTGCCAGCAGTTTTCAGCAGGCACCCTATGGCTACACCTTC.

The chain uses TRBV7-3 and TRBJ1-3, with D unresolved. Germline lookup yields CDR1 SGHTA and CDR2 FQGTGA. The CDR3 loop spans 14 amino acids. Trimming took off 2 bases at V and 1 base at J, with 6 bases between the two ends. As DNA, the CDR3 is TGTGCCAGCAGCTTAGAGGGTTCTGGAAACACCATATATTTT. This codes for CASSLEGSGNTIYF.

V gene TRBV6-5 combines with J gene TRBJ2-7; 12 nucleotides agree with TRBD2. The CDR3 runs 15 residues. V dropped 5 bases and J dropped 4; count of bases not matched to a gene: 6. Germline lookup yields CDR1 MNHEY and CDR2 SVGAGI. The CDR3 here is CASSPGLAGPYEQYF. The CDR3 DNA reads as TGTGCCAGCAGTCCCGGACTAGCGGGGCCTTACGAGCAGTACTTC.

This sequence joins TRBV18 and TRBJ1-3; no clear D. The CDR3 consists of 13 residues. CDR1 is KGHSH and CDR2 is LQKENI in the germline V gene. V was trimmed by 3 bases and J by 6 bases, leaving 9 bases between them. CDR3 sequence reads: CASSPYSKNTIYF. In DNA, the CDR3 is TGTGCCAGCTCACCCTACTCTAAAAACACCATATATTTT.

This chain uses TRBV9 with TRBJ1-3; D is ambiguous. CDR1 and CDR2 (germline): SGDLS, YYNGEE. V lost 3 bases and J 0 bases, leaving 13 bases between the germline ends. This CDR3 has 16 amino acids. The CDR3 DNA reads as TGTGCCAGCAGCGGCACGATAACGCGCTCTGGAAACACCATATATTTT. The encoded protein is CASSGTITRSGNTIYF.